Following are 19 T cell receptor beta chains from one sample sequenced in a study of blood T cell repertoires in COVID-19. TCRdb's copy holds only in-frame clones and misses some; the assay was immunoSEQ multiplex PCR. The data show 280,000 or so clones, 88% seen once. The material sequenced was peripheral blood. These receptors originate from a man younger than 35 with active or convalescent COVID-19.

Here the CDR3 DNA reads TGTGCCAGCAGTGAAGGGGGCGGCAGGGGGAAGTATGGCTACACCTTC. Translated: CASSEGGGRGKYGYTF. J is TRBJ1-2 and V is TRBV6-1, with 7 bases matching TRBD1. This CDR3 has 16 residues. CDR1 is MNHNS and CDR2 is SASEGT in the germline V gene. The V and J ends lost 1 base and 5 bases, in that order; junction bases with no gene match: 10.

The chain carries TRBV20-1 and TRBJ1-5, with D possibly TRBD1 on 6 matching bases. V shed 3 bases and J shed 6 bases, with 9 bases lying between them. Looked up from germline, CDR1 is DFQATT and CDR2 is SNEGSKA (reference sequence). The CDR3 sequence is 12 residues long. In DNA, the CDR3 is TGCAGTGCTAGTGAGGGGGGTCAGCCCCAGCATTTT. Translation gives CSASEGGQPQHF.

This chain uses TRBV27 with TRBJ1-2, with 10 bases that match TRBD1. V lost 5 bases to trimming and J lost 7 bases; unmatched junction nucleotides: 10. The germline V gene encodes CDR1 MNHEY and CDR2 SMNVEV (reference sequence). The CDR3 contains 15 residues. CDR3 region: CASSPSGGDRGGYTF. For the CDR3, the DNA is TGTGCCAGCAGTCCGTCGGGTGGGGACAGGGGTGGCTACACCTTC.

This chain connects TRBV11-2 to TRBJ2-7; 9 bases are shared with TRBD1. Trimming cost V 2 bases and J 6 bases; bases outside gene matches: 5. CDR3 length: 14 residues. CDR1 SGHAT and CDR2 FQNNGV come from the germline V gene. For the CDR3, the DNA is TGTGCCAGCAGCTTACACAGGGGGCAAGTCGAGCAGTACTTC. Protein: CASSLHRGQVEQYF.

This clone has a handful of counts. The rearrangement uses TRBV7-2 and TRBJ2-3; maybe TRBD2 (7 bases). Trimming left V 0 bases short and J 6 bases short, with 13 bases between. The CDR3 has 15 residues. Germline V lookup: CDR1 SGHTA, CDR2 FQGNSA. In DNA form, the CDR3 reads TGTGCCAGCAGCTTAGCAGGGGGGGCCATGGATACGCAGTATTTT. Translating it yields CASSLAGGAMDTQYF.

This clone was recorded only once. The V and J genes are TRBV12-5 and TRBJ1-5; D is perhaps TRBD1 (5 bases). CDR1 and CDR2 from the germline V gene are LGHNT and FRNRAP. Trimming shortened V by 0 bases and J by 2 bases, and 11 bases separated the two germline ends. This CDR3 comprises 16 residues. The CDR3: CASGLVQGVGNQPQHF. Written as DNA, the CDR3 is TGTGCTAGTGGTTTGGTCCAGGGTGTAGGCAATCAGCCCCAGCATTTT.

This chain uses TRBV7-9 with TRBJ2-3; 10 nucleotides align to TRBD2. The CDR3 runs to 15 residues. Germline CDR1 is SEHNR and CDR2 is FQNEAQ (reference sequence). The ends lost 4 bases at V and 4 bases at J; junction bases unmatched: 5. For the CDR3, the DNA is TGTGCCAGCAGCTATCTAGCGGGGGTGTCAGATACGCAGTATTTT. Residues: CASSYLAGVSDTQYF.

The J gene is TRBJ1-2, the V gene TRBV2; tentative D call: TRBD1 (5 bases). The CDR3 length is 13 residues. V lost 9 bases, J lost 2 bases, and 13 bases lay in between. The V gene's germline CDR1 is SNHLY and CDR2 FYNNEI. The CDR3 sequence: CASSGGANYGYTF. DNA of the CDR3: TGTGCCAGTTCCGGGGGAGCGAACTATGGCTACACCTTC.

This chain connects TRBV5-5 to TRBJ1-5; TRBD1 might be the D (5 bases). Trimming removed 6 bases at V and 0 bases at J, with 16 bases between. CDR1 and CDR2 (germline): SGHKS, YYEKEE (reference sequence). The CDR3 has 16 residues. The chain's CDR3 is CASTFSPGHSNQPQHF. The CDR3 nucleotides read TGTGCCAGCACCTTCTCGCCAGGGCATAGCAATCAGCCCCAGCATTTT.

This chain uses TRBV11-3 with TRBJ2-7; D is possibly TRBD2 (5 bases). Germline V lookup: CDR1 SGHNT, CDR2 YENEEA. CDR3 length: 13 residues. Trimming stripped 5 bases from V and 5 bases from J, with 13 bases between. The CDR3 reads CASSPGGWDEQYF. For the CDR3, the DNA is TGTGCCAGCAGCCCCGGCGGGTGGGACGAGCAGTACTTC.

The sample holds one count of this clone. In DNA form, the CDR3 reads TGTGCCAGGGGAGCGGGGGGGCCGTACGAGCAGTACTTC. This encodes CARGAGGPYEQYF. The chain couples TRBV11-3 to TRBJ2-7; TRBD2 matches 10 bases. The germline CDR1 and CDR2 sequences are SGHNT and YENEEA. Trimming took 9 bases from V and 4 from J; bases not matched to a gene: 6. The CDR3 length is 13 residues. The entire variable domain, with the rest obtained from reference TRBV11-3 and TRBJ2-7, is as follows: EAGVVQSPRYKIIEKKQPVAFWCNPISGHNTLYWYLQNLGQGPELLIRYENEEAVDDSQLPKDRFSAERLKGVDSTLKIQPAELGDSAVYLCARGAGGPYEQYFGPGTRLTVT.

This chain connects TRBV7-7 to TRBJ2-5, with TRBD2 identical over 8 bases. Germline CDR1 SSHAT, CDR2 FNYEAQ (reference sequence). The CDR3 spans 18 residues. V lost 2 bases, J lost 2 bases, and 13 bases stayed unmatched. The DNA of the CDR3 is TGTGCCAGCAGCTTACGCTACGGTACGAGCGGGAGACAAGAGACCCAGTACTTC. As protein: CASSLRYGTSGRQETQYF.

The CDR3 here is CASYRWNYGYTF. Written as DNA, the CDR3 is TGTGCCAGCTACCGGTGGAACTATGGCTACACCTTC. The chain couples TRBV14 to TRBJ1-2, with D hard to call. The germline V and J ends were trimmed by 8 bases and 2 bases, with 9 bases remaining between them. The CDR3 contains 12 residues. Germline V CDR1 and CDR2: SGHDN, FVKESK.

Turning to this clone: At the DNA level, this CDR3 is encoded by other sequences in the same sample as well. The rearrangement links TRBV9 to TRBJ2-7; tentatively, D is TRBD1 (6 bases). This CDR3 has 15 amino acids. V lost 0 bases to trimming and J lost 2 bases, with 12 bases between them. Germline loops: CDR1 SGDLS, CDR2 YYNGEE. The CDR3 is CASSVGGGQTYEQYF. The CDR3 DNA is TGTGCCAGCAGCGTAGGTGGGGGCCAAACCTACGAGCAGTACTTC.

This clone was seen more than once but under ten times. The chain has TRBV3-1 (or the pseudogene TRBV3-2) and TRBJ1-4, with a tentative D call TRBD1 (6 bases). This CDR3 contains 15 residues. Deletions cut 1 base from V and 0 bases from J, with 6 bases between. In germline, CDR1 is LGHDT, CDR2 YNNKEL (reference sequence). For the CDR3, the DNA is TGTGCCAGCAGCCAAGCAGGGGCAACTAATGAAAAACTGTTTTTT. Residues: CASSQAGATNEKLFF.

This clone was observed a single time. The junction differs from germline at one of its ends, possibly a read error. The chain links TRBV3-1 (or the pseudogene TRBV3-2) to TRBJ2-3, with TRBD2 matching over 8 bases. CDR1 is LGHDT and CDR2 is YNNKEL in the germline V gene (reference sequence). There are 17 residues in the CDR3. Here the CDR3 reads CASSQDPPGGSTDTQYF. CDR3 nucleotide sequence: TGTGCCAGCAGCCAAGATCCTCCGGGGGGGAGCACAGATACACAGTATTTT.

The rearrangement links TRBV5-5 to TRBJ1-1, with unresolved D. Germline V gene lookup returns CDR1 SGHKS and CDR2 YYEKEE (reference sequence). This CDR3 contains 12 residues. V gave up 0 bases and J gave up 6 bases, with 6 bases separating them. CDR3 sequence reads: CASSLAQSEAFF. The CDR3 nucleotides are TGTGCCAGCAGCTTGGCCCAGTCTGAAGCTTTCTTT.

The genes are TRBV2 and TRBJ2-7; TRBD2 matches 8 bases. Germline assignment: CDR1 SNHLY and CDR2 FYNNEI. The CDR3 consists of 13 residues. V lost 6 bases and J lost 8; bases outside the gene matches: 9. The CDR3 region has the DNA TGTGCCAGCAGGGGGACTAGTCAGGCGCAGCAGTACTTC. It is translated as CASRGTSQAQQYF.

For the CDR3, the DNA is TGTGCCATCAGTGACCCTTCCGGCGGGGAGCTGTTTTTT. Encoded protein: CAISDPSGGELFF. The chain links TRBV10-3 to TRBJ2-2; D is uncertain. Germline CDR1 is ENHRY and CDR2 is SYGVKD. CDR3 size: 13 residues. The V gene lost 3 bases and the J gene lost 7 bases, with 9 bases spanning the gap.